The TCR beta chain described here comes from a study of T-cell memory formation after mild COVID-19. The length of the CDR3 is 15 residues. The V and J ends lost 1 base and 5 bases respectively, with 14 bases between them. Germline CDR1 reads LGHNA; CDR2 reads YSLEER. After 5'RACE with constant-segment primers, TCR alpha and TCR beta cDNA libraries carrying sample barcodes and UMIs were obtained. TCRdb used MiXCR to reprocess the 5' RACE reads, holding one entry per CDR3 protein. The repertoire holds tens of thousands of distinct CDR3 sequences, with roughly 12% as singletons. The chain joins TRBV4-3 to TRBJ1-1; D remains ambiguous. The sequenced sample was PBMCs or a T cell subset sorted from them (not recorded which). The clonotype originates from a man younger than 30 who had mild COVID-19 (a few samples of this study predate the infection). Cell type and time point are not known. The CDR3 bases are TGCGCCAGCAGCCAAGGGTCAGGCACGGGAACTGAAGCTTTCTTT. It is translated as CASSQGSGTGTEAFF.